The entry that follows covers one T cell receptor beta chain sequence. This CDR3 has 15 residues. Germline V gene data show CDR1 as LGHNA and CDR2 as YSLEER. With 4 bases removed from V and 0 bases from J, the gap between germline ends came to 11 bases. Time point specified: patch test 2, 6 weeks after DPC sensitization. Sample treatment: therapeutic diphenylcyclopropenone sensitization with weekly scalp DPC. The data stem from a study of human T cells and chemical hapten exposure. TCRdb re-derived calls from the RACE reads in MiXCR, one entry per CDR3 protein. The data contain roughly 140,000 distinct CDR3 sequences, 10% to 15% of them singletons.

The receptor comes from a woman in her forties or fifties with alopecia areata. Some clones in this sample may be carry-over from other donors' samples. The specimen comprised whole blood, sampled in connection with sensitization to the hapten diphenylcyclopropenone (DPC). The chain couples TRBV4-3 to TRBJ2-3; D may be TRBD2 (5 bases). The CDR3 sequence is CASSRWTGSTDTQYF. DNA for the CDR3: TGCGCCAGCAGCCGTTGGACGGGGAGCACAGATACGCAGTATTTT.